What follows describes a single T cell receptor beta chain. The sample comes from a study of blood T cells in healthy people across ages. Alongside a J-beta primer mix, a sample-barcoded 5' primer served in a second PCR lasting roughly 7 to 11 cycles. A template-switch adaptor containing 12 random nucleotides labeled each cDNA molecule. MiXCR, applied by TCRdb to the 5' RACE reads, yields one record per CDR3 protein. The sample lists about 1.8 million distinct CDR3 sequences, less than 50% occurring once. Isolation recovered at least 7 million PBMCs from every sample. The CDR3 length is 11 residues. The V end was cut by 6 bases, the J end by 2 bases, with 7 bases between. In germline, CDR1 is DFQATT, CDR2 SNEGSKA (reference sequence).

The sequenced material came from blood. This clonotype originated in a woman in her thirties or forties in good health. V is TRBV20-1 and J is TRBJ2-5; D is unresolved. The CDR3 DNA reads TGCAGTGCGATGTGGCAAGAGACCCAGTACTTC. Its protein is CSAMWQETQYF.